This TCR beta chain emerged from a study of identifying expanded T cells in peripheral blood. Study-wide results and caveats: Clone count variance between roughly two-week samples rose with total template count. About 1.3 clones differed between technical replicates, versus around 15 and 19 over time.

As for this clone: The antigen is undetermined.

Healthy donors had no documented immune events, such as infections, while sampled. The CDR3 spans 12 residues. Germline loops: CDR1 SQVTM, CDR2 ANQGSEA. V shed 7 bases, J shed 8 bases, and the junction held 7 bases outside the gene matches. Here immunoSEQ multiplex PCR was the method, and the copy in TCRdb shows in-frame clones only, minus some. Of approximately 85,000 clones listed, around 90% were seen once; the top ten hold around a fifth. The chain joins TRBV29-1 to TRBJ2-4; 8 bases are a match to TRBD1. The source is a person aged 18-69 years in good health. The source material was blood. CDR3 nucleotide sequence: TGCAGCGCGAACAGGGGGATGGACATTCAGTACTTC. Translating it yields CSANRGMDIQYF.